This T cell receptor beta chain was identified in a study of graft-versus-host responses after intestinal transplantation. Study-wide findings and caveats: Peak GvH clone levels in circulation were associated with early post-transplant HvG declines.

CDR1 is MDHEN, CDR2 SYDVKM, per germline. The V and J ends lost 7 bases and 4 bases respectively, with 22 bases between them. There are 16 residues in the CDR3. As to this clone: Antigen unknown.

Using immunoSEQ multiplex PCR, the repertoire was profiled, and TCRdb retains in-frame clones only, with some absent. The top ten clones hold less than 4% of a sample with 35,000 to 45,000 clones, 85% to 95% of them seen once. The material was PBMCs, obtained approximately 740 days after intestinal transplantation. The chain joins TRBV28 to TRBJ1-2; D is perhaps TRBD1 (6 bases). The receptor was derived from a human patient who received an intestinal transplant, so some T cells may come from the graft donor. For the CDR3, the DNA is TGTGCCAGCACCCCCTCCGGGGACACAATTAGCTATGGCTACACCTTC. Residues: CASTPSGDTISYGYTF.